This TCR beta chain was sequenced in a study of control samples from healthy donors and cancer patients. The CDR3 contains 15 residues. Germline V gene lookup returns CDR1 GTSNPN and CDR2 SVGIG (reference sequence). V was pared by 5 bases and J by 0 bases, with 6 bases of the junction left unmatched. Produced via immunoSEQ multiplex PCR; TCRdb's table is partial and in-frame only. The table has 100,000 to 150,000 clones, 75% to 95% seen once. This TCR derives from a man in his forties or fifties in good health. The chain has TRBV30 and TRBJ1-4; TRBD1 aligns across 7 bases. The specimen was blood. CDR3 in amino acids: CAWGRQGATNEKLFF. CDR3 nucleotides: TGTGCCTGGGGAAGACAGGGTGCAACTAATGAAAAACTGTTTTTT.